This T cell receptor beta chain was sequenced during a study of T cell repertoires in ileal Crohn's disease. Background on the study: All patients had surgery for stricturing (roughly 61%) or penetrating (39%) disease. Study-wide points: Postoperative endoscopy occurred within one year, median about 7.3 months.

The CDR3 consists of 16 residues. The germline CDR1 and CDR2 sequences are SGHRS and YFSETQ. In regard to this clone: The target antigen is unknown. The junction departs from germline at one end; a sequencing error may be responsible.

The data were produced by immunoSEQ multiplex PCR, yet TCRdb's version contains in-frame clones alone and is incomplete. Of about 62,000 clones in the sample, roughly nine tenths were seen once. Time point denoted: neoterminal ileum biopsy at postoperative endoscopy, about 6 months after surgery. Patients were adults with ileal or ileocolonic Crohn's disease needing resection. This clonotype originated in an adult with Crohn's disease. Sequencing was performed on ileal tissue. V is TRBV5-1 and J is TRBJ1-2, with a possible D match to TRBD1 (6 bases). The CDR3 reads CANSLGRDRFTYGYTF. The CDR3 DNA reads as TGCGCCAACAGCTTGGGGAGAGACAGGTTTACCTATGGCTACACCTTC.